The 7 T cell receptor beta chains given below trace back to one sample, sequenced in a study of Graves' ophthalmopathy and Graves' hyperthyroidism. The TCR beta CDR3 regions underwent amplification from RNA transcripts. HTBI-primed RT-PCR formed the first round, and a multiplex PCR formed the second. In TCRdb, the multiplex PCR reads were re-called with MiXCR into one record per CDR3 protein. The sample gives under 350,000 distinct CDR3 sequences, 15% to 20% of which show up once; roughly an eighth is in the top ten. The specimen was peripheral blood. The receptors come from an adult man with Graves' ophthalmopathy.

This clonotype was seen a handful of times. This chain uses TRBV25-1 with TRBJ1-1, with D maybe TRBD1 (5 bases). The CDR3 is made up of 15 amino acids. V lost 2 bases, J lost 3 bases, and 13 bases lay in between. Germline V gene sequence: CDR1 MGHDK, CDR2 SYGVNS. This chain's CDR3 is CASSEKGLFYTEAFF. CDR3 bases: TGTGCCAGCAGTGAAAAGGGACTTTTTTACACTGAAGCTTTCTTT.

The table lists this clonotype with a few counts. This sequence joins TRBV7-9 and TRBJ2-7, with D possibly being TRBD1 (5 bases). With the DNA end fitting TRBJ2-1 better, the J assignment may be wrong. CDR1 SEHNR and CDR2 FQNEAQ come from the germline V gene (reference sequence). The CDR3 covers 13 residues. CDR3 residues: CASSYEDTYEQFF. The CDR3 DNA follows: TGTGCCAGCAGCTACGAGGACACTTACGAGCAGTTCTTC.

This clonotype was counted many times. The chain employs TRBV12-3 or TRBV12-4 and TRBJ1-3; D uncertain. The CDR3 has 14 amino acids. V was trimmed by 3 bases and J by 0 bases, leaving 6 bases between them. DNA for the CDR3: TGTGCCAGCAGTTTCCTTAGCTCTGGAAACACCATATATTTT. This codes for CASSFLSSGNTIYF.

The chain couples TRBV4-1 to TRBJ2-7; 13 bases match TRBD2. Looked up from germline, CDR1 is MGHRA and CDR2 is YSYEKL. The J segment lost 6 bases and the V segment lost 1 base, leaving 3 bases of the junction unmatched. The CDR3 extends over 15 amino acids. Here the CDR3 reads CASSQAGLAGAEQYF. The CDR3 DNA reads TGCGCCAGCAGCCAAGCCGGACTAGCGGGAGCCGAGCAGTACTTC.

V and J are TRBV20-1 and TRBJ2-7; D is unclear. There are 14 residues in the CDR3. Germline V gene data show CDR1 as DFQATT and CDR2 as SNEGSKA (reference sequence). Trimming left V 2 bases short and J 2 bases short, with 13 bases between. The CDR3 coding sequence is TGCAGTGCTAGAAACCCTCGGGCAGCCTACGAGCAGTACTTC. This codes for CSARNPRAAYEQYF.

Ten or more counts support this clonotype. The V call is TRBV7-2, the J call TRBJ2-5, with D unclear. This CDR3 spans 14 amino acids. From germline, CDR1 is SGHTA and CDR2 FQGNSA. Deletions cut 1 base from V and 8 bases from J, with 14 bases between. In DNA form, the CDR3 reads TGTGCCAGCAGCTTAGGCCGCCAGTCCCAAACCCAGTACTTC. It yields the protein CASSLGRQSQTQYF.

This clonotype was counted many times. The V gene is TRBV5-1, the J gene TRBJ2-7; weak D call: TRBD1 (5 bases). Germline loops: CDR1 SGHRS, CDR2 YFSETQ. With 3 bases removed from V and 1 base from J, the gap between germline ends came to 11 bases. There are 14 residues in the CDR3. The CDR3 protein is CASSSDITSYEQYF. The CDR3 DNA reads as TGCGCCAGCAGCTCGGACATCACTTCCTACGAGCAGTACTTC.